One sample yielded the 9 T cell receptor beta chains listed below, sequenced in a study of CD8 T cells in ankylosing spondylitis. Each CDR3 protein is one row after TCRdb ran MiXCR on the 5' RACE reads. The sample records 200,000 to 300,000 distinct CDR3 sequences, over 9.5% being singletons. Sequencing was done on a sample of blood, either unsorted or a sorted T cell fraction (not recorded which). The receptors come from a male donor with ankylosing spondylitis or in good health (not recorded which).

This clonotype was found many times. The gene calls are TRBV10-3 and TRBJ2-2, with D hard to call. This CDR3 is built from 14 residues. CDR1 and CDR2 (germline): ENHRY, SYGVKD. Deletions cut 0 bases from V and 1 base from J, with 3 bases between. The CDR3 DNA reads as TGTGCCATCAGTGAGTCCGGGAACACCGGGGAGCTGTTTTTT. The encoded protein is CAISESGNTGELFF.

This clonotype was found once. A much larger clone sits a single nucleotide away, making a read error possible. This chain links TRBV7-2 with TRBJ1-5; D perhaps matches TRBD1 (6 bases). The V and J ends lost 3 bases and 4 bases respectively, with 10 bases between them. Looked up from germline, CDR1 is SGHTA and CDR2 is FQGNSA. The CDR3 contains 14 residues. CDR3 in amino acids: CTSSFTTGNQPQHF. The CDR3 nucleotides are TGTACCAGCAGCTTCACAACAGGGAATCAGCCCCAGCATTTT.

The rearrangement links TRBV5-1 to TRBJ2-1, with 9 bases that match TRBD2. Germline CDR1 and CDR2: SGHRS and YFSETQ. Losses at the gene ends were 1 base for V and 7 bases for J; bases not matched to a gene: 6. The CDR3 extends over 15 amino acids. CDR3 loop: CASSLQAGGWNEQFF. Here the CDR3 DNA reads TGCGCCAGCAGCTTGCAAGCGGGGGGTTGGAATGAGCAGTTCTTC.

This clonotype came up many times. CDR3 protein: CASSRDQNTDTQYF. The CDR3 region has the DNA TGCGCCAGCAGCCGGGACCAAAACACAGATACGCAGTATTTT. The chain employs TRBV5-1 and TRBJ2-3; D might be TRBD1 or TRBD2, each matching 5 bases. The germline CDR1 and CDR2 sequences are SGHRS and YFSETQ. CDR3 length: 14 amino acids. V was trimmed by 4 bases and J by 2 bases, leaving 11 bases between them.

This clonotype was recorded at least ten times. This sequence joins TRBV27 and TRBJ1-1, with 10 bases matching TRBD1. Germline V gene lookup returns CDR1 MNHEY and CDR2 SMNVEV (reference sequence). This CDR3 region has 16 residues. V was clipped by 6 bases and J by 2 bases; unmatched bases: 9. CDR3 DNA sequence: TGTGCCAGCAGCTTCTCCGGGACAGGGGAAAACACTGAAGCTTTCTTT. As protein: CASSFSGTGENTEAFF.

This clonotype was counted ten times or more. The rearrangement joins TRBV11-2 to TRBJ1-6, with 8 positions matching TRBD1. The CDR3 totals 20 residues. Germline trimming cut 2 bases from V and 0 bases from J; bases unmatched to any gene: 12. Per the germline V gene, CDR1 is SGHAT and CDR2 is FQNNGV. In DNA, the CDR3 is TGTGCCAGCAGCTTAAATCTAGACAGGGGCCGGGCCTCCTATAATTCACCCCTCCACTTT. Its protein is CASSLNLDRGRASYNSPLHF.

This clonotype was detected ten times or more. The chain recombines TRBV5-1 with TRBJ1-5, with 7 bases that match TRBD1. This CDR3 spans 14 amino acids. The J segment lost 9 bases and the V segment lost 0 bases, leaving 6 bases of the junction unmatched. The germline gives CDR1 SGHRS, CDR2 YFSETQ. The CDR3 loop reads CASSLEGGERPQHF. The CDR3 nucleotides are TGCGCCAGCAGCTTGGAAGGGGGCGAGAGGCCCCAGCATTTT.

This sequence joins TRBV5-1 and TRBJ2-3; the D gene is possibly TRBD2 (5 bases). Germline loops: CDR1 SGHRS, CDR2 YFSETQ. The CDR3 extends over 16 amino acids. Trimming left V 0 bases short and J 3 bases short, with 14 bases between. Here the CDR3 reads CASSLDRGALTDTQYF. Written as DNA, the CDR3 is TGCGCCAGCAGCTTGGATCGGGGAGCCCTAACAGATACGCAGTATTTT.

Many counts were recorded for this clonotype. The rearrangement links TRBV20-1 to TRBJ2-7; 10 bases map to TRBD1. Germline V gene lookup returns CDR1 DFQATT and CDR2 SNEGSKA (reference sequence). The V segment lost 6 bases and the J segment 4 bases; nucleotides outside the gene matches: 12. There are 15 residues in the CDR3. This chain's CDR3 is CSARPRDRGTYEQYF. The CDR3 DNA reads TGCAGTGCACGCCCCCGGGACAGGGGAACGTACGAGCAGTACTTC.